These 2 T cell receptor beta chains were sequenced from one sample in a study of beta chain features in type 1 diabetes. Study findings and constraints: Shortening of TCRB CDR3s, moderate but significant, appeared in all four CD4+ subsets of Type 1 diabetes patients.

Every bit of the isolated RNA underwent reverse transcription, so sequencing read expressed TCRB transcripts. The data were produced by immunoSEQ multiplex PCR, yet TCRdb's version contains in-frame clones alone and is incomplete. This table holds more than 250,000 clones, roughly 20% found once. These receptors have no known antigen. The sequenced sample consisted of naive CD4+ T cells from blood. These receptors all come from a woman between 40 and 50 years old with type 1 diabetes.

This clone has just one count. The chain is built from TRBV5-1 and TRBJ1-4, with 8 bases matching TRBD1. The V and J ends lost 4 bases and 8 bases, in that order; junction bases with no gene match: 7. Looked up from germline, CDR1 is SGHRS and CDR2 is YFSETQ. This CDR3 has 14 residues. CDR3 sequence reads: CASSIWTGKEKLFF. The DNA for the CDR3 is TGCGCCAGCAGCATCTGGACAGGGAAAGAAAAACTGTTTTTT.

V usage is TRBV7-9 and J usage is TRBJ2-7; D might be TRBD2 (5 bases). CDR3 length: 15 residues. The V end lost 0 bases, the J end lost 0 bases, and 9 bases lay between the germline ends. Germline V lookup: CDR1 SEHNR, CDR2 FQNEAQ (reference sequence). CDR3 in DNA: TGTGCCAGCAGCTTAGCCCTAGCCGGCTCCTACGAGCAGTACTTC. Its protein product is CASSLALAGSYEQYF.